These T cell receptor beta chains were read from a single sample in a study of blood T cell repertoires in COVID-19. Some clones are missing from TCRdb's copy, which holds only in-frame ones; the method was immunoSEQ multiplex PCR. Seen here are around 220,000 clones, around four fifths observed once, and the top ten hold 7% to 10%. Sequenced input: peripheral blood. All receptors come from a woman at least 80 years old with COVID-19, enrolled during active disease. Both conserved end residues are part of each CDR3. Fields, in order: V gene, J gene, clone size, D gene, CDR3 protein, CDR3 DNA. The D gene is left open where the match is weak. Not every row has a clone size; where given, it reads once, few, many or a size class.

v_gene: TRBV5-6; j_gene: TRBJ2-7; abundance: few; d_gene: NA; CDR3aa: CASSARYEQYF; CDR3nt: TGTGCCAGCAGCGCGCGCTACGAGCAGTACTTC
v_gene: TRBV13; j_gene: TRBJ2-6; abundance: NA; d_gene: TRBD1; CDR3aa: CASSLGRQGRASGANVLTF; CDR3nt: TGTGCCAGCAGCTTAGGAAGACAGGGAAGGGCCTCTGGGGCCAACGTCCTGACTTTC
v_gene: TRBV18; j_gene: TRBJ1-4; abundance: NA; d_gene: NA; CDR3aa: CASSPAGGSGEKLFF; CDR3nt: TGTGCCAGCTCACCAGCGGGGGGTTCGGGTGAAAAACTGTTTTTT
v_gene: TRBV9; j_gene: TRBJ2-7; abundance: NA; d_gene: TRBD1; CDR3aa: CASSPRIDRVGEQYF; CDR3nt: TGTGCCAGCAGCCCCCGTATTGACAGGGTGGGCGAGCAGTACTTC
v_gene: TRBV4-2; j_gene: TRBJ1-2; abundance: NA; d_gene: NA; CDR3aa: CASSQVGGGLRGYTF; CDR3nt: TGTGCCAGCAGCCAAGTGGGCGGAGGGCTTCGTGGCTACACCTTC
v_gene: TRBV9; j_gene: TRBJ2-5; abundance: NA; d_gene: NA; CDR3aa: CASSLSDRQETQYF; CDR3nt: TGTGCCAGCAGCCTATCTGACAGGCAAGAGACCCAGTACTTC
v_gene: TRBV28; j_gene: TRBJ2-3; abundance: NA; d_gene: NA; CDR3aa: CASTVTDTQYF; CDR3nt: TGTGCCAGCACGGTCACAGATACGCAGTATTTT
v_gene: TRBV5-4; j_gene: TRBJ2-5; abundance: NA; d_gene: TRBD2; CDR3aa: CASSLRRLAGGQETQYF; CDR3nt: TGTGCCAGCAGCTTGCGTAGGCTAGCGGGGGGACAAGAGACCCAGTACTTC
v_gene: TRBV19; j_gene: TRBJ1-2; abundance: NA; d_gene: NA; CDR3aa: CASSDYRDGTF; CDR3nt: TGTGCCAGTAGTGACTACAGGGATGGCACCTTC
v_gene: TRBV7-8; j_gene: TRBJ2-1; abundance: NA; d_gene: TRBD2; CDR3aa: CASSPIAGGGLNEQFF; CDR3nt: TGTGCCAGCAGCCCAATAGCGGGAGGGGGTCTCAATGAGCAGTTCTTC
v_gene: TRBV3-1/TRBV3-2; j_gene: TRBJ1-2; abundance: NA; d_gene: NA; CDR3aa: CASSQGVGDGYTF; CDR3nt: TGTGCCAGCAGCCAAGGGGTGGGCGATGGCTACACCTTC
v_gene: TRBV12-3/TRBV12-4; j_gene: TRBJ1-2; abundance: NA; d_gene: TRBD1; CDR3aa: CASSWDRDSLNTF; CDR3nt: TGTGCCAGCAGTTGGGACAGGGATTCGCTAAACACCTTC
v_gene: TRBV3-1/TRBV3-2; j_gene: TRBJ1-3; abundance: NA; d_gene: TRBD1; CDR3aa: CASSQTTGLSSGNTIYF; CDR3nt: TGTGCCAGCAGCCAGACGACAGGGCTTAGCTCTGGAAACACCATATATTTT
v_gene: TRBV5-4; j_gene: TRBJ2-7; abundance: NA; d_gene: TRBD2; CDR3aa: CASIAVVASGATYEQYF; CDR3nt: TGTGCCAGCATCGCGGTGGTAGCTAGCGGGGCTACCTACGAGCAGTACTTC
v_gene: TRBV5-1; j_gene: TRBJ1-4; abundance: few; d_gene: NA; CDR3aa: CASSLDSGNEKLFF; CDR3nt: TGCGCCAGCAGCCTGGACAGCGGGAATGAAAAACTGTTTTTT
v_gene: TRBV3-1/TRBV3-2; j_gene: TRBJ1-4; abundance: few; d_gene: NA; CDR3aa: CASSQGTVLNEKLFF; CDR3nt: TGTGCCAGCAGCCAAGGGACAGTTCTCAATGAAAAACTGTTTTTT
v_gene: TRBV28; j_gene: TRBJ1-3; abundance: NA; d_gene: TRBD1; CDR3aa: CASRTGGSGNTIYF; CDR3nt: TGTGCCAGCAGGACAGGGGGCTCTGGAAACACCATATATTTT